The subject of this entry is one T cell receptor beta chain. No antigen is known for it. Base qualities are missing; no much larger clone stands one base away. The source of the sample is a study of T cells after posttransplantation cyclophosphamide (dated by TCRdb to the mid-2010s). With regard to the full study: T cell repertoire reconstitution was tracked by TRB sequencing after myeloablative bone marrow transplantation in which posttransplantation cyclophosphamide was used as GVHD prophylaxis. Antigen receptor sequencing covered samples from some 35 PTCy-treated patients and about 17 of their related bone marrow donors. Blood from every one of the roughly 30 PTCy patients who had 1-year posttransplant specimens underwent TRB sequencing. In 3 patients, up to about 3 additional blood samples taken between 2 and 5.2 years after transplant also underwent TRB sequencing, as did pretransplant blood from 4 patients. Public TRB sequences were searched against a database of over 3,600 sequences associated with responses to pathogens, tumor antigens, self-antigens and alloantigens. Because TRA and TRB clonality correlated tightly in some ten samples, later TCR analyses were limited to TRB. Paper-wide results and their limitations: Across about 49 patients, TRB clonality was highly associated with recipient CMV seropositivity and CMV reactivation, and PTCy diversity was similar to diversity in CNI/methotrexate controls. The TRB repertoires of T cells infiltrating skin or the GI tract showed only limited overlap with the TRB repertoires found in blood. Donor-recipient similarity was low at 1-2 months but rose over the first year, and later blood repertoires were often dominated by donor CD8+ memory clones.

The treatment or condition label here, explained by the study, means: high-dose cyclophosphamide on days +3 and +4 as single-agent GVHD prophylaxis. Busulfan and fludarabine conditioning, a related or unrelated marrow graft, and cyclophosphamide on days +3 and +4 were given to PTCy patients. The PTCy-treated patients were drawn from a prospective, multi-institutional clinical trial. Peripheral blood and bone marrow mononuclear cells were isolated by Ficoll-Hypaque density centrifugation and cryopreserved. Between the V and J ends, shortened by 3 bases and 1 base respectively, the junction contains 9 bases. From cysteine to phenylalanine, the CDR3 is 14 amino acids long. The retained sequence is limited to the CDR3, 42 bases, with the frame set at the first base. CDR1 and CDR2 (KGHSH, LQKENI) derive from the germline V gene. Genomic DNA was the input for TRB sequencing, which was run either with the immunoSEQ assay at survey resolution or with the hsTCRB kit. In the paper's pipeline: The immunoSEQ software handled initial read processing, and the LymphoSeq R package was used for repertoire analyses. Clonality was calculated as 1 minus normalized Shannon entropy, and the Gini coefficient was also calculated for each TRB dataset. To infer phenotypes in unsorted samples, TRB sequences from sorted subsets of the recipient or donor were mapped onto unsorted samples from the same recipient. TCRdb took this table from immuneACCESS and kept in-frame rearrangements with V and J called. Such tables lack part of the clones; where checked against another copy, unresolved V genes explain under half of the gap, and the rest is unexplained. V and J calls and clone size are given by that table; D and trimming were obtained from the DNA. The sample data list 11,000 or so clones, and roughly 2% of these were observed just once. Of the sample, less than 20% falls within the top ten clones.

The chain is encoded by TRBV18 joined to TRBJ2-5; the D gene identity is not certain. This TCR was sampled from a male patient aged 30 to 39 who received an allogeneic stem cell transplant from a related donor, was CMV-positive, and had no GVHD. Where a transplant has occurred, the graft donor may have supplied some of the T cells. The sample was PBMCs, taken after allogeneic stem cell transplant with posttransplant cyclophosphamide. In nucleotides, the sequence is TGTGCCAGCTCACCTGACATGGGCCAAGAGACCCAGTACTTC. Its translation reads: CASSPDMGQETQYF.